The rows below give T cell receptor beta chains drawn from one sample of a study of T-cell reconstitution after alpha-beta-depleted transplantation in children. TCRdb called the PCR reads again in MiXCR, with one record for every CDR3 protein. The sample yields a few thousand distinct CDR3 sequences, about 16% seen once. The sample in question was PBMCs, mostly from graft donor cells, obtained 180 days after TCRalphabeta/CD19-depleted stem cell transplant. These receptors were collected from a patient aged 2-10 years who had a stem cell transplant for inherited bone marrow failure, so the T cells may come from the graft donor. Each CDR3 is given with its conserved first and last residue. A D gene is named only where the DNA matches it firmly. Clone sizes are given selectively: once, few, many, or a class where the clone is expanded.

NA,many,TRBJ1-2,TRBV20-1,CSARDSQTWDYTF,TGCAGTGCTAGAGATTCCCAGACGTGGGACTACACCTTC
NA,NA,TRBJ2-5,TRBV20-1,CSAAEGPGGETQYF,TGCAGCGCGGCCGAGGGTCCGGGCGGGGAGACCCAGTACTTC
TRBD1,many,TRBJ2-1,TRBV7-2,CASSYRGSYNEQFF,TGTGCCAGCAGCTACAGGGGGTCCTACAATGAGCAGTTCTTC
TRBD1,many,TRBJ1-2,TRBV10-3,CAISHGQGAGGYTF,TGTGCCATCAGTCACGGACAGGGGGCTGGGGGCTACACCTTC
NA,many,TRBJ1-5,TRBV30,CAWSVTSWRQPQHF,TGTGCCTGGAGCGTGACGAGCTGGCGTCAGCCCCAGCATTTT
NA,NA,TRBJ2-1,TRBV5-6,CASSGPSNEQFF,TGTGCCAGCAGCGGACCTAGCAATGAGCAGTTCTTC
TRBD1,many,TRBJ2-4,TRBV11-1,CASSPHLGQGNAKNIQYF,TGTGCCAGCAGCCCCCACCTGGGACAGGGGAATGCGAAAAACATTCAGTACTTC
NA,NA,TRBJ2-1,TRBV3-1,CASSQEGAVSYNEQFF,TGTGCCAGCAGCCAAGAAGGGGCCGTATCCTACAATGAGCAGTTCTTC
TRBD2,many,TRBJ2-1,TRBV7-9,CASSFRLAGVYYNEQFF,TGTGCCAGCAGCTTTAGACTAGCGGGAGTTTACTACAATGAGCAGTTCTTC
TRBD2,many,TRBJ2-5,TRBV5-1,CATSIGLTSGRGYQETQYF,TGCGCCACCTCCATCGGCCTGACTAGCGGGAGGGGGTACCAAGAGACCCAGTACTTC
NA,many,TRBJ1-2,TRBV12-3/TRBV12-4,CASSFWGRRDYGYTF,TGTGCCAGCAGTTTCTGGGGGCGCAGGGACTATGGCTACACCTTC
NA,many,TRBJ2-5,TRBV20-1,CSAGPLRAPETQYF,TGCAGTGCGGGGCCCCTCCGAGCCCCCGAGACCCAGTACTTC
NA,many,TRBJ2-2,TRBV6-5,CASSYSSLLNTGELFF,TGTGCCAGCAGTTACTCGTCGCTCCTGAACACCGGGGAGCTGTTTTTT
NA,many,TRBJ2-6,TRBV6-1,CASSESGAGANVLTF,TGTGCCAGCAGTGAATCAGGTGCTGGGGCCAACGTCCTGACTTTC
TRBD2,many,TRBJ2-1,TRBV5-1,CASSLDRASGSRGEQFF,TGCGCCAGCAGCTTGGACCGGGCTAGCGGGAGCCGAGGGGAGCAGTTCTTC
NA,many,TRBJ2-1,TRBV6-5,CASSRGDGGSYNEQFF,TGTGCCAGCAGCCGCGGGGACGGAGGCTCCTACAATGAGCAGTTCTTC
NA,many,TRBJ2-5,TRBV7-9,CASSLMAVEETQYF,TGTGCCAGCAGCTTAATGGCCGTAGAAGAGACCCAGTACTTC
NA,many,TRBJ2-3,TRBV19,CASSVPISDTQYF,TGTGCCAGTAGTGTCCCGATCTCAGATACGCAGTATTTT
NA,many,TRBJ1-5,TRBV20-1,CSASPNRNNQPQHF,TGCAGTGCTAGCCCGAACAGGAACAATCAGCCCCAGCATTTT
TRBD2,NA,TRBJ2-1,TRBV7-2,CASSSGGVAGGEQFF,TGTGCCAGCAGCAGCGGGGGGGTAGCGGGGGGAGAGCAGTTCTTC
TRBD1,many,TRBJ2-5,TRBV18,CASSRTGAETQYF,TGTGCCAGCTCGCGGACAGGGGCAGAGACCCAGTACTTC
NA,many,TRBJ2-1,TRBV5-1,CASSFSRLNEQFF,TGCGCCAGCAGCTTCAGTAGGCTTAATGAGCAGTTCTTC
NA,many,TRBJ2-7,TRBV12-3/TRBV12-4,CASSPRTVPYEQYF,TGTGCCAGCAGTCCCCGGACAGTGCCCTACGAGCAGTACTTC
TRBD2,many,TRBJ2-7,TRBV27,CASSLGGRASEQYF,TGTGCCAGCAGTTTAGGCGGGAGGGCCTCCGAGCAGTACTTC
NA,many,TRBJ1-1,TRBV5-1,CASSLNPGTNTEAFF,TGCGCCAGCAGCTTGAACCCAGGGACGAACACTGAAGCTTTCTTT
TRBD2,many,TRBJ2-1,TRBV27,CASSLSWGLGKNEQFF,TGTGCCAGCAGTTTATCGTGGGGACTAGGAAAGAATGAGCAGTTCTTC
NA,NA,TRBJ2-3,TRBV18,CASSRSVVSTDTQYF,TGTGCCAGCTCACGGAGTGTGGTGAGCACAGATACGCAGTATTTT
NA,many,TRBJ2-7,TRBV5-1,CASSLNGDTSYEQYF,TGCGCCAGCAGCTTGAACGGGGACACCTCCTACGAGCAGTACTTC
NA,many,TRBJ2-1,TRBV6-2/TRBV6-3,CASSYSRELTRDEQFF,TGTGCCAGCAGTTACTCGCGGGAATTGACTCGGGATGAGCAGTTCTTC
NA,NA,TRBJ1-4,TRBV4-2,CASSLLSEKLFF,TGTGCCAGCAGCCTGCTATCCGAAAAACTGTTTTTT
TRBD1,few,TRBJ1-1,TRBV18,CASSPRTGVNTEAFF,TGTGCCAGCTCACCACGAACAGGGGTGAACACTGAAGCTTTCTTT
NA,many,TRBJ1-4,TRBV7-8,CASSVAGEKLFF,TGTGCCAGCAGTGTAGCTGGGGAAAAACTGTTTTTT
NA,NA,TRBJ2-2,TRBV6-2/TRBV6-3,CASSWDSGELFF,TGTGCCAGCAGTTGGGACTCCGGGGAGCTGTTTTTT
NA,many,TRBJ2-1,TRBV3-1,CASSQEGRGGEQFF,TGTGCCAGCAGCCAAGAGGGGAGGGGGGGCGAGCAGTTCTTC
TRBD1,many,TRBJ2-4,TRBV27,CASSLSPATGGANIQYF,TGTGCCAGCAGTTTATCGCCCGCGACAGGGGGCGCAAACATTCAGTACTTC
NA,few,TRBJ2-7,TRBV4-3,CASAGALTYEQYF,TGCGCCAGCGCTGGGGCCCTGACCTACGAGCAGTACTTC
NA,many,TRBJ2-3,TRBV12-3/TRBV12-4,CASRQNTDTQYF,TGTGCCAGCAGACAGAACACAGATACGCAGTATTTT